A single sample gave rise to the 24 T cell receptor beta chains below, sequenced in a study of T cell clonotyping in hematopoietic cell transplantation. Time point specified: recipient sample about 28 days before transplant, after cytoreduction. The protocol was immunoSEQ multiplex PCR, while the TCRdb copy is restricted to in-frame clones and leaves out a portion. The data contain approximately 50,000 clones, approximately 84% of them singletons. Sequenced here: peripheral blood mononuclear cells, sampled before stem cell transplant. All receptors come from a man aged 60-69 years with biphenotypic leukemia. Some clones in this sample may be carry-over from other donors' samples.

Only a few counts were recorded for this clone. This chain links TRBV28 with TRBJ2-5, with a tentative D call TRBD1 (6 bases). From germline, CDR1 is MDHEN and CDR2 SYDVKM. The CDR3 loop spans 15 amino acids. Between the trimmed V and J ends, which lost 4 bases and 2 bases, there was a span of 14 bases. CDR3 amino acids: CASSYKQGLQETQYF. The CDR3 DNA reads as TGTGCCAGCAGTTACAAACAGGGTTTACAAGAGACCCAGTACTTC.

This clone has a handful of counts. The chain couples TRBV19 to TRBJ1-2; D gene ambiguous. Per the germline V gene, CDR1 is LNHDA and CDR2 is SQIVND (reference sequence). The CDR3 has 13 residues. Trimming removed 3 bases at V and 5 bases at J, with 10 bases between. For the CDR3, the DNA is TGTGCCAGTAGTATTGGTCCTCTTTATGGCTACACCTTC. It translates to CASSIGPLYGYTF.

Only one count was recorded for this clone. V usage is TRBV5-1 and J usage is TRBJ1-5; 8 positions match TRBD1. Looked up from germline, CDR1 is SGHRS and CDR2 is YFSETQ. The V segment lost 0 bases and the J segment 6 bases; nucleotides outside the gene matches: 8. This CDR3 has 16 residues. For the CDR3, the DNA is TGCGCCAGCAGCTTGGGCCCGACAGGGGTAGGTCAGCCCCAGCATTTT. Amino acid sequence: CASSLGPTGVGQPQHF.

This chain uses TRBV7-9 with TRBJ1-5; the D gene is possibly TRBD1 (6 bases). CDR3 length equals 17 residues. CDR1 and CDR2 (germline): SEHNR, FQNEAQ (reference sequence). V was clipped by 0 bases and J by 8 bases, with 20 bases between them. CDR3 DNA sequence: TGTGCCAGCAGCTTAGCAACGGAGACAGGAGGAATAGAGCCCCAGCATTTT. As protein: CASSLATETGGIEPQHF.

Points on this clone: Other DNA sequences in the sample encode the same CDR3. The chain recombines TRBV20-1 with TRBJ2-1, with D hard to call. V was cut by 3 bases and J by 7 bases, with 7 bases left in between. This CDR3 spans 11 amino acids. The V gene's germline CDR1 is DFQATT and CDR2 SNEGSKA (reference sequence). CDR3 nucleotides: TGCAGTGCTAGTATCAGGAATGAGCAGTTCTTC. As protein: CSASIRNEQFF.

The chain has TRBV4-3 and TRBJ2-3; 7 positions agree with TRBD1. This CDR3 is 16 amino acids long. V lost 1 base and J lost 6; bases outside the gene matches: 10. Germline V CDR1 and CDR2: LGHNA, YSLEER. Here the CDR3 reads CASSQAVAGGVDTQYF. The CDR3 bases are TGCGCCAGCAGCCAAGCCGTGGCAGGGGGTGTGGATACGCAGTATTTT.

The V call is TRBV9, the J call TRBJ1-1; tentatively, D is TRBD1 (5 bases). Germline V gene sequence: CDR1 SGDLS, CDR2 YYNGEE. The CDR3 length is 18 residues. Trimming took 6 bases from V and 1 from J, leaving 25 bases between them. The CDR3 DNA is TGTGCCAGCACCGCGAAAGGCCCCGGTTGGGGGGGGAACACTGAAGCTTTCTTT. Translated: CASTAKGPGWGGNTEAFF. Complete variable domain (other parts from reference TRBV9 and TRBJ1-1): DSGVTQTPKHLITATGQRVTLRCSPRSGDLSVYWYQQSLDQGLQFLIQYYNGEERAKGNILERFSAQQFPDLHSELNLSSLELGDSALYFCASTAKGPGWGGNTEAFFGQGTRLTVV.

The V gene is TRBV19, the J gene TRBJ1-1, with D possibly being TRBD1 (6 bases). The ends were cut back, 6 bases at V and 6 bases at J, with 14 bases in the middle. The CDR3 has 13 amino acids. CDR1 and CDR2 from the germline V gene are LNHDA and SQIVND (reference sequence). This CDR3 is CASSLAGGAEAFF. CDR3 sequence (DNA): TGTGCCAGTAGCCTAGCTGGGGGCGCTGAAGCTTTCTTT.

This clone was recorded a few times. J is TRBJ1-2 and V is TRBV4-3; D gene unclear. The CDR3 contains 17 residues. CDR1 is LGHNA, CDR2 YSLEER, per germline. V was pared by 0 bases and J by 4 bases, with 18 bases between. CDR3 residues: CASSQDSSGASGYGYTF. The CDR3 DNA is TGCGCCAGCAGCCAAGATTCGTCGGGTGCCTCGGGCTATGGCTACACCTTC.

This sequence joins TRBV6-1 and TRBJ2-2, with D possibly being TRBD2 (6 bases). Germline V gene sequence: CDR1 MNHNS, CDR2 SASEGT. The CDR3 consists of 14 residues. V gave up 6 bases and J gave up 6 bases, with 14 bases separating them. DNA of the CDR3: TGTGCCAGCAGACGAGGGAGGCAAGCCGGGGAGCTGTTTTTT. Protein product: CASRRGRQAGELFF.

J is TRBJ1-1 and V is TRBV5-1; D gene uncertain. The CDR3 contains 14 residues. The germline V gene has CDR1 SGHRS and CDR2 YFSETQ. V lost 4 bases and J 1 base, leaving 11 bases between the germline ends. Here the CDR3 DNA reads TGCGCCAGCAGCCCGCCGGGCGGGAACACTGAAGCTTTCTTT. Amino acids: CASSPPGGNTEAFF.

The sample holds a few counts of this clone. The J gene is TRBJ1-5, the V gene TRBV7-2, with no clear D. The CDR3 runs to 15 residues. Germline CDR1 SGHTA, CDR2 FQGNSA. Trimming pared 1 base from V and 0 bases from J, leaving 7 bases between. The CDR3 loop is CASSLVRDSNQPQHF. In DNA, the CDR3 is TGTGCCAGCAGCTTAGTCAGAGATAGCAATCAGCCCCAGCATTTT.

This clone appeared once. V and J are TRBV4-2 and TRBJ2-2; 8 positions agree with TRBD2. Germline V CDR1 and CDR2: LGHNA, YNFKEQ. The ends lost 0 bases at V and 3 bases at J; junction bases unmatched: 6. This CDR3 is 17 amino acids long. The CDR3 loop reads CASSQDPAGVYTGELFF. CDR3 nucleotide sequence: TGTGCCAGCAGCCAAGACCCAGCGGGAGTTTACACCGGGGAGCTGTTTTTT.

This chain links TRBV7-2 with TRBJ2-7; TRBD1 aligns across 9 bases. CDR3 length: 13 amino acids. Germline V gene lookup returns CDR1 SGHTA and CDR2 FQGNSA. V lost 5 bases to trimming and J lost 3 bases; unmatched junction nucleotides: 2. CDR3 region: CASSTGQGYEQYF. The CDR3 DNA sequence: TGTGCCAGCAGCACGGGACAGGGCTACGAGCAGTACTTC.

The chain has TRBV10-1 and TRBJ2-2, with 8 bases matching TRBD2. Trimming cost V 5 bases and J 4 bases; bases outside gene matches: 6. Per germline, CDR1 WNHNN and CDR2 SYGVQD (reference sequence). CDR3 length: 15 amino acids. For the CDR3, the DNA is TGCGCCAGCAGTCGAGCGGGAGTGGGCACCGGGGAGCTGTTTTTT. Translated, it gives CASSRAGVGTGELFF.

This chain links TRBV30 with TRBJ1-1; 7 nucleotides match TRBD1. The length of the CDR3 is 13 residues. Germline values: CDR1 GTSNPN, CDR2 SVGIG (reference sequence). The junction had 7 bases not matched to a gene; V was cut back by 5 bases and J by 4 bases. In nucleotides, the CDR3 is TGTGCCTGGGACGGACAGGAGGGCACTGAAGCTTTCTTT. As protein: CAWDGQEGTEAFF.

The chain employs TRBV5-8 and TRBJ1-5, with TRBD1 matching over 10 bases. There are 14 residues in the CDR3. Germline CDR1 and CDR2: SGHTS and YDEGEE. V dropped 4 bases and J dropped 6; count of bases not matched to a gene: 4. CDR3 sequence: CASSLDRGVQPQHF. CDR3 sequence (DNA): TGTGCCAGCAGCCTGGACAGGGGGGTTCAGCCCCAGCATTTT.

The chain links TRBV28 to TRBJ1-4; D is unresolved. V lost 5 bases and J 8 bases, leaving 12 bases between the germline ends. Germline CDR1 is MDHEN and CDR2 is SYDVKM. The CDR3 loop spans 13 amino acids. The CDR3 DNA follows: TGTGCCAGCAGTAGGGCCTACGGAGAAAAACTGTTTTTT. Amino acid sequence: CASSRAYGEKLFF. Drawing the rest from reference TRBV28 and TRBJ1-4, the complete variable domain is DVKVTQSSRYLVKRTGEKVFLECVQDMDHENMFWYRQDPGLGLRLIYFSYDVKMKEKGDIPEGYSVSREKKERFSLILESASTNQTSMYLCASSRAYGEKLFFGSGTQLSVL.

As concerns this clone: An end of the junction differs from the germline gene, which may be a read error. The chain is built from TRBV7-7 and TRBJ2-3, with D tentatively TRBD1 (6 bases). Per germline, CDR1 SSHAT and CDR2 FNYEAQ (reference sequence). The CDR3 extends over 14 amino acids. CDR3 DNA sequence: TGTGCTAGCAGCTCTACAGGGTTGAGAGATACGCAGTATTTT. It translates to CASSSTGLRDTQYF. The complete variable domain, with remaining parts taken from reference TRBV7-7 and TRBJ2-3, reads GAGVSQSPRYKVTKRGQDVTLRCDPISSHATLYWYQQALGQGPEFLTYFNYEAQPDKSGLPSDRFSAERPEGSISTLTIQRTEQRDSAMYRCASSSTGLRDTQYFGPGTRLTVL.

V is TRBV9 and J is TRBJ2-2; D gene unclear. Germline CDR1 is SGDLS and CDR2 is YYNGEE. Trimming took off 1 base at V and 2 bases at J, with 9 bases between the two ends. There are 15 residues in the CDR3. CDR3 loop: CASSVSLINTGELFF. The DNA for the CDR3 is TGTGCCAGCAGCGTAAGTCTGATCAACACCGGGGAGCTGTTTTTT.

CDR3 region: CASSSLQLADTNTEAFF. CDR3 nucleotides: TGTGCCAGCAGTTCCCTCCAGTTGGCAGATACTAACACTGAAGCTTTCTTT. The chain employs TRBV28 and TRBJ1-1; no clear D. The ends were cut back, 4 bases at V and 2 bases at J, with 20 bases in the middle. The CDR3 sequence is 17 residues long. The germline V gene has CDR1 MDHEN and CDR2 SYDVKM.

The CDR3 sequence is CASSMTSTSYEQYF. The CDR3 DNA sequence: TGTGCCAGTAGTATGACTAGCACCTCCTACGAGCAGTACTTC. The chain couples TRBV19 to TRBJ2-7, with TRBD2 matching over 7 bases. CDR1 and CDR2 from the germline V gene are LNHDA and SQIVND (reference sequence). This CDR3 has 14 residues. After removal of 3 bases from V and 0 bases from J, the junction contained 2 bases not matched to a gene.

The CDR3 region has the DNA TGTGCCTGGAGTGAGGGGTCCCGGTACTCGGGCTACACCTTC. This sequence encodes CAWSEGSRYSGYTF. V usage is TRBV30 and J usage is TRBJ1-2, with a possible D match to TRBD1 (5 bases). Germline V gene sequence: CDR1 GTSNPN, CDR2 SVGIG (reference sequence). Between the trimmed V and J ends, which lost 1 base and 8 bases, there was a span of 17 bases. The length of the CDR3 is 14 residues. Drawing the rest from reference TRBV30 and TRBJ1-2, the complete variable domain is SQTIHQWPATLVQPVGSPLSLECTVEGTSNPNLYWYRQAAGRGLQLLFYSVGIGQISSEVPQNLSASRPQDRQFILSSKKLLLSDSGFYLCAWSEGSRYSGYTFGSGTRLTVV.

V and J are TRBV29-1 and TRBJ1-1; no reliable D call. V was trimmed by 8 bases and J by 4 bases, leaving 17 bases between them. Per germline, CDR1 SQVTM and CDR2 ANQGSEA. This CDR3 spans 13 amino acids. The CDR3: CSFERPRATEAFF. The CDR3 DNA is TGCAGCTTCGAACGACCCCGGGCCACTGAAGCTTTCTTT.